These T cell receptor beta chains were read from a single sample in a study of blood T cell repertoires in COVID-19. Data came from immunoSEQ multiplex PCR; TCRdb stores just in-frame clones and leaves some out. The sample holds 200,000 to 250,000 clones, roughly 80% seen once. Sequenced: peripheral blood. These receptors were taken from a woman of 80 years or more with COVID-19, enrolled during active disease. The CDR3 runs from the conserved cysteine through the conserved F or W. A D gene is named only where the DNA matches it firmly. Clone size is not always given. Where it is, it says once, few, many or a class for expanded clones.

D gene: TRBD2
CDR3 length: 13
V gene: TRBV11-1
clone size: -
J gene: TRBJ2-7
CDR3 DNA: TGTGCCAGCACCCCGACTAGCGCCTACGAGCAGTACTTC
CDR3 protein: CASTPTSAYEQYF

D gene: -
CDR3 length: 15
V gene: TRBV11-2
clone size: -
J gene: TRBJ2-6
CDR3 DNA: TGTGCCAGCAGCTTCGGGTACTCTGGGGCCAACGTCCTGACTTTC
CDR3 protein: CASSFGYSGANVLTF

D gene: -
CDR3 length: 15
V gene: TRBV5-8
clone size: -
J gene: TRBJ2-6
CDR3 DNA: TGTGCCAGCAGCTTGGGGGGGGCTGGGGCCAACGTCCTGACTTTC
CDR3 protein: CASSLGGAGANVLTF

D gene: -
CDR3 length: 13
V gene: TRBV5-4
clone size: once
J gene: TRBJ1-2
CDR3 DNA: TGTGCCAGCAGCTTGGCAGGGGCAAATGGCTACACCTTC
CDR3 protein: CASSLAGANGYTF

D gene: TRBD1
CDR3 length: 15
V gene: TRBV19
clone size: -
J gene: TRBJ1-2
CDR3 DNA: TGTGCCAGTAGTATAACAGGGGTTGGGGGCTATGGCTACACCTTC
CDR3 protein: CASSITGVGGYGYTF

D gene: TRBD2
CDR3 length: 12
V gene: TRBV29-1
clone size: -
J gene: TRBJ2-7
CDR3 DNA: TGCAGCGCGAAGCGGGAGTCTTCCGAGCAGTACTTC
CDR3 protein: CSAKRESSEQYF

D gene: TRBD1
CDR3 length: 14
V gene: TRBV19
clone size: few
J gene: TRBJ1-1
CDR3 DNA: TGTGCCAGTAGTATCCAGGGGGCGAACACTGAAGCTTTCTTT
CDR3 protein: CASSIQGANTEAFF

D gene: -
CDR3 length: 19
V gene: TRBV21-1
clone size: few
J gene: TRBJ1-5
CDR3 DNA: TGTGCCAGCAGCAAAGAGGGGGACAGGTACCATGATAGCAATCAGCCCCAGCATTTT
CDR3 protein: CASSKEGDRYHDSNQPQHF

D gene: -
CDR3 length: 17
V gene: TRBV19
clone size: few
J gene: TRBJ1-5
CDR3 DNA: TGTGCCAGTAGTAAAAGCGGCGGGGAGTGGGGCAATCAGCCCCAGCATTTT
CDR3 protein: CASSKSGGEWGNQPQHF

D gene: TRBD1
CDR3 length: 15
V gene: TRBV4-1
clone size: -
J gene: TRBJ2-1
CDR3 DNA: TGCGCCAGCAGCCTCCGGACAGGGACTTACAATGAGCAGTTCTTC
CDR3 protein: CASSLRTGTYNEQFF

D gene: -
CDR3 length: 16
V gene: TRBV18
clone size: few
J gene: TRBJ1-2
CDR3 DNA: TGTGCCAGCTCACCGCGGACAGCCGGTGCTAACTATGGCTACACCTTC
CDR3 protein: CASSPRTAGANYGYTF

D gene: -
CDR3 length: 14
V gene: TRBV3-1/TRBV3-2
clone size: once
J gene: TRBJ2-7
CDR3 DNA: TGTGCCAGCAGAGGGAGGGGACAAACCTACGAGCAGTACTTC
CDR3 protein: CASRGRGQTYEQYF

D gene: TRBD1
CDR3 length: 14
V gene: TRBV19
clone size: -
J gene: TRBJ1-1
CDR3 DNA: TGTGCCAGTAGATCCGGGACAGGGAACACTGAAGCTTTCTTT
CDR3 protein: CASRSGTGNTEAFF

D gene: -
CDR3 length: 14
V gene: TRBV11-2
clone size: -
J gene: TRBJ1-2
CDR3 DNA: TGTGCCAGCAGCGTTACCGGTGGGGCCTATGGCTACACCTTC
CDR3 protein: CASSVTGGAYGYTF

D gene: -
CDR3 length: 15
V gene: TRBV5-1
clone size: few
J gene: TRBJ2-3
CDR3 DNA: TGCGCCAGCAGCTTGGCCGGGATGGGGACAGATACGCAGTATTTT
CDR3 protein: CASSLAGMGTDTQYF

D gene: TRBD1
CDR3 length: 14
V gene: TRBV6-5
clone size: -
J gene: TRBJ1-4
CDR3 DNA: TGTGCCAGCATCAACAGGGGAGGCGTTGAAAAACTGTTTTTT
CDR3 protein: CASINRGGVEKLFF

D gene: TRBD2
CDR3 length: 17
V gene: TRBV10-3
clone size: many
J gene: TRBJ2-7
CDR3 DNA: TGTGCCATCAGTGAGACGTTAGCGGGAGAGAGTTCCTACGAGCAGTACTTC
CDR3 protein: CAISETLAGESSYEQYF

D gene: TRBD1
CDR3 length: 16
V gene: TRBV9
clone size: -
J gene: TRBJ2-3
CDR3 DNA: TGTGCCAGCAGCCTTCGGACAGGGGAAATGGCAGATACGCAGTATTTT
CDR3 protein: CASSLRTGEMADTQYF

D gene: -
CDR3 length: 15
V gene: TRBV19
clone size: once
J gene: TRBJ1-2
CDR3 DNA: TGTGCCAGTAGCAACCGGGATTTGGCTAACTATGGCTACACCTTC
CDR3 protein: CASSNRDLANYGYTF

D gene: -
CDR3 length: 13
V gene: TRBV14
clone size: -
J gene: TRBJ2-1
CDR3 DNA: TGTGCCAGCAGCCAAGATGTGGGGGGTGAGCAGTTCTTC
CDR3 protein: CASSQDVGGEQFF